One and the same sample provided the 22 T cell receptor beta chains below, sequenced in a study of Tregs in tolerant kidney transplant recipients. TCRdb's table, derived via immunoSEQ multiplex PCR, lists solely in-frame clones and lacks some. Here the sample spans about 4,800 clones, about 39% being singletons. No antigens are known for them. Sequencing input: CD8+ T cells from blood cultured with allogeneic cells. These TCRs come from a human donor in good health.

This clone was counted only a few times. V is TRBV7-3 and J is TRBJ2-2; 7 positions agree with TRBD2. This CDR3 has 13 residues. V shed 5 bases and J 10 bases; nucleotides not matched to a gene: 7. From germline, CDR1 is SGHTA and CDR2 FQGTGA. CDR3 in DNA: TGTGCCAGCAGCCCCGGACTAGTGGTGGAGCTGTTTTTT. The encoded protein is CASSPGLVVELFF.

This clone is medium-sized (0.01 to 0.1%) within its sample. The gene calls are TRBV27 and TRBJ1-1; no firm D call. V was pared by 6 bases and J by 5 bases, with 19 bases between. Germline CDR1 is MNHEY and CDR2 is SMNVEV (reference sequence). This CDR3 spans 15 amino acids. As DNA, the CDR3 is TGTGCCAGCAGCCTACTCACTCAGGCGGGGACTGAAGCTTTCTTT. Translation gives CASSLLTQAGTEAFF.

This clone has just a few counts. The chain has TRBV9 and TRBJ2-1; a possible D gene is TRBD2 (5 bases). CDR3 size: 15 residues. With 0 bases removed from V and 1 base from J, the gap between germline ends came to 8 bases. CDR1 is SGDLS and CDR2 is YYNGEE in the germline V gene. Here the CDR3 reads CASSVVGESYNEQFF. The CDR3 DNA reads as TGTGCCAGCAGCGTAGTGGGAGAATCCTACAATGAGCAGTTCTTC.

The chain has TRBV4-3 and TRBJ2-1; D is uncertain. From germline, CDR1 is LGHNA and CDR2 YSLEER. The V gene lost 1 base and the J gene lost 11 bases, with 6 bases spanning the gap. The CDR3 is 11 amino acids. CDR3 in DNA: TGCGCCAGCAGCCAAGGACTGAAGCAGTTCTTC. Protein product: CASSQGLKQFF.

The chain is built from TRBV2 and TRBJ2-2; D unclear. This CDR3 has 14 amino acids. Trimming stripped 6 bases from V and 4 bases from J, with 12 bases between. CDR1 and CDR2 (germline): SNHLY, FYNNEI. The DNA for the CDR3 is TGTGCCAGCAGGGGTGAGTCTGGCACCGGGGAGCTGTTTTTT. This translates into CASRGESGTGELFF.

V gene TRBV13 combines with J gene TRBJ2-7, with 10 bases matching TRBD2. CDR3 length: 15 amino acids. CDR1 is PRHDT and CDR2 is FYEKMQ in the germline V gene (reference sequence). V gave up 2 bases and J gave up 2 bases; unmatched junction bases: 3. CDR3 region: CASSLRTSGTYEQYF. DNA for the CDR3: TGTGCCAGCAGCTTAAGGACTAGCGGTACCTACGAGCAGTACTTC.

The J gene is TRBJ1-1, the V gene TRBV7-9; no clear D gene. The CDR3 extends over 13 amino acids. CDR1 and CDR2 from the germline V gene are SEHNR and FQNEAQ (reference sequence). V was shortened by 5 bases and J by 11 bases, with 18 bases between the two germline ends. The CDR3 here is CASSPPGGVDAFF. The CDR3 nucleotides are TGTGCCAGCAGCCCCCCGGGTGGGGTGGACGCTTTCTTT. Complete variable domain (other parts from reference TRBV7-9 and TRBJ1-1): DTGVSQNPRHKITKRGQNVTFRCDPISEHNRLYWYRQTLGQGPEFLTYFQNEAQLEKSRLLSDRFSAERPKGSFSTLEIQRTEQGDSAMYLCASSPPGGVDAFFGQGTRLTVV.

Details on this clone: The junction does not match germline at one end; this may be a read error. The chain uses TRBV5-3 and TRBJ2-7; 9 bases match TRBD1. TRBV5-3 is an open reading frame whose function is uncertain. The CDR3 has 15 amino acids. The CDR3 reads CASSLGPGQGYEQYF. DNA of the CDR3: TGTGCCAGCAGCTTGGGACCGGGACAGGGATACGAGCAGTACTTC.

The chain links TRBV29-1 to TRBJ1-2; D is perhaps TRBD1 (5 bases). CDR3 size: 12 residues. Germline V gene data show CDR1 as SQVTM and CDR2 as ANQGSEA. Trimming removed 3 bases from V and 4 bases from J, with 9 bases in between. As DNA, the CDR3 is TGCAGCGTTGAGACAGACACCTATGGCTACACCTTC. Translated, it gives CSVETDTYGYTF.

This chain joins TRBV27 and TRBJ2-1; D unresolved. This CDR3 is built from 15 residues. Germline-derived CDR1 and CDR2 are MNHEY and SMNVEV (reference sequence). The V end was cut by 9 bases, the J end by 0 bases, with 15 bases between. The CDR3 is CASVRLPLSYNEQFF. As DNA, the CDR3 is TGTGCCAGTGTCCGACTTCCCCTCTCCTACAATGAGCAGTTCTTC.

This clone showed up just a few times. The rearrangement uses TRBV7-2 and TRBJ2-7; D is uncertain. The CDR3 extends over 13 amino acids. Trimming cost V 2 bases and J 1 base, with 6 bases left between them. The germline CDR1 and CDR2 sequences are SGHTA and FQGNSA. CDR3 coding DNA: TGTGCCAGCAGCTTAACGGATTCCTACGAGCAGTACTTC. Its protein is CASSLTDSYEQYF.

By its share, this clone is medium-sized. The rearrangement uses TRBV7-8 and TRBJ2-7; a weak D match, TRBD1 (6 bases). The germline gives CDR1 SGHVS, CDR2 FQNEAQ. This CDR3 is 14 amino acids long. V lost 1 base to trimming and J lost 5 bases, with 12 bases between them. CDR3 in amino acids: CASSLVQGHDEQYF. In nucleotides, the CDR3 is TGTGCCAGCAGCTTAGTCCAGGGGCACGACGAGCAGTACTTC.

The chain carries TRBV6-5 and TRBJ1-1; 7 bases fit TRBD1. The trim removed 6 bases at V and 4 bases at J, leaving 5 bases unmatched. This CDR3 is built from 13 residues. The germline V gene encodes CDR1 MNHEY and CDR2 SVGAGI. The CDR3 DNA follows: TGTGCCAGCAGCGGGACAGTGGTCACTGAAGCTTTCTTT. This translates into CASSGTVVTEAFF.

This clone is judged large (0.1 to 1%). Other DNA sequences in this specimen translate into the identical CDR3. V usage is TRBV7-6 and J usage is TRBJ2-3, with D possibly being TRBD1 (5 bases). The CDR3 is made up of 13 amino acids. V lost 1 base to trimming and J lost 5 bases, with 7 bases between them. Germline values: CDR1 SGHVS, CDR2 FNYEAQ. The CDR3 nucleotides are TGTGCCAGCAGCTTAGAAACAGGAGATACGCAGTATTTT. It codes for CASSLETGDTQYF.

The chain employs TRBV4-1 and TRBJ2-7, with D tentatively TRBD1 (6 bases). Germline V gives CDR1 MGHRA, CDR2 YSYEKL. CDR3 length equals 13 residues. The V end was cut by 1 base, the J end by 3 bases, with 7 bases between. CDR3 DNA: TGCGCCAGCAGCCAAGCACAGGGCTACGAGCAGTACTTC. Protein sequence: CASSQAQGYEQYF.

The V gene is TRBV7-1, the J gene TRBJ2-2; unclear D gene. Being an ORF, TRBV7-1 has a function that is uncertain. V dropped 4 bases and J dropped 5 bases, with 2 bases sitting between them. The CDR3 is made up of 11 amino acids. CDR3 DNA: TGTGCCAGCAGCTTAACCGGGGAGCTGTTTTTT. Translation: CASSLTGELFF.

CDR3: CASSPGTGRTDTQYF. Written as DNA, the CDR3 is TGTGCCAGCAGCCCCGGGACAGGTCGCACAGATACGCAGTATTTT. The genes are TRBV7-9 and TRBJ2-3; the match to TRBD1 covers 8 bases. The CDR3 extends over 15 amino acids. From germline, CDR1 is SEHNR and CDR2 FQNEAQ (reference sequence). V was pared by 5 bases and J by 1 base, with 5 bases of the junction left unmatched.

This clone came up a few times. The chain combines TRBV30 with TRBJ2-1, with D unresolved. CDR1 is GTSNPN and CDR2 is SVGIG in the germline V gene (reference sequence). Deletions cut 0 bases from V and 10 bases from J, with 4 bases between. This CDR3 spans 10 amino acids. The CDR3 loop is CAWSVREQFF. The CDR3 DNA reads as TGTGCCTGGAGTGTACGCGAGCAGTTCTTC.

Written as DNA, the CDR3 is TGCAGCGTTTCCCGACAGGGGGGCATCTACGAGCAGTACTTC. Translated, it gives CSVSRQGGIYEQYF. The V gene is TRBV29-1, the J gene TRBJ2-7; 9 bases fit TRBD1. Germline CDR1 and CDR2: SQVTM and ANQGSEA. This CDR3 region has 14 residues. V trimming: 5 bases; J trimming: 3 bases; junction bases outside the gene matches: 8.

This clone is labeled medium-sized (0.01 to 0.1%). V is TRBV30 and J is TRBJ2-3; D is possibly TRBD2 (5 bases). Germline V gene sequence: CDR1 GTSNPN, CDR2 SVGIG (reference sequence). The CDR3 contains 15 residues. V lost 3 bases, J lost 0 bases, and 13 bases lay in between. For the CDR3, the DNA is TGTGCCTGGAGCGAATATGGACTTAGCACAGATACGCAGTATTTT. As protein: CAWSEYGLSTDTQYF.

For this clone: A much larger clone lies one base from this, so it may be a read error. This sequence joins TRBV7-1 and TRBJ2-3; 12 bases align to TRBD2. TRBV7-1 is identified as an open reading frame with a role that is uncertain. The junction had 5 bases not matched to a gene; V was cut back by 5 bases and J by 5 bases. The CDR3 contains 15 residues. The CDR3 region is CASSPSGGVGDTQYF. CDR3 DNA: TGTGCCAGCAGCCCTAGCGGGGGGGTCGGAGATACGCAGTATTTT.

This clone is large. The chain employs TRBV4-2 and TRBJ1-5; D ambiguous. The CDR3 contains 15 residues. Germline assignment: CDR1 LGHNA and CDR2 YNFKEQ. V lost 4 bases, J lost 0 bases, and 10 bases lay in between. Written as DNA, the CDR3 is TGTGCCAGCAGCCCCCAGGCCAATAGCAATCAGCCCCAGCATTTT. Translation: CASSPQANSNQPQHF.